The sequence of this T cell receptor beta chain was determined in a study of cytomegalovirus exposure and HLA in healthy donors. In the study overall: Previous work identified 100 million or so unique TCR beta sequences from around 200 million T cells.

The PCR used 60 Vbeta and 13 Jbeta primers. Libraries were prepared by immunoSEQ multiplex PCR; TCRdb keeps only in-frame clonotypes and omits some of them. The data show about 160,000 clones, 75% seen once. Healthy individuals who donated bone marrow served as the donors. Study conclusions and caveats: Investigators reported 150 to 200 TCR beta chains as tied to cytomegalovirus. Apart from CMV serostatus, no immune exposure information was available.

The CDR3 covers 17 residues. The junction had 15 bases not matched to a gene; V was cut back by 3 bases and J by 8 bases. CDR1 is SGHDT, CDR2 YYEEEE, per germline. In this sample, this clone turned up once. Antigen: not known. Sequenced input: PBMCs. The rearrangement links TRBV5-6 to TRBJ2-1; 9 bases are a match to TRBD2. This clonotype originated in a woman aged 50 to 65 in good health and CMV-seropositive. For the CDR3, the DNA is TGTGCCAGCAGCTCGAGAGCCGGGACTAGCTACCTCCATGAGCAGTTCTTC. Translation: CASSSRAGTSYLHEQFF.